Listed below are T cell receptor beta chains from one sample, sequenced in a study of blood T cell repertoires in COVID-19. The assay was immunoSEQ multiplex PCR, and TCRdb's table has in-frame clones only and misses some. The table lists around 480,000 clones, about nine tenths of them singletons. Sequences were obtained from PBMCs or T cells enriched from blood (not recorded which). All receptors derive from a woman aged 18-29 years who had recovered from COVID-19. CDR3s include the opening cysteine and the closing phenylalanine or tryptophan. The D gene is left open where the match is weak. For some rows the clone size is stated as once, few or many, or as a class when expanded; others skip it.

cdr3_nt	cdr3_aa	d_call	clone_size	v_call	j_call
TGTGCCAGCAGTTCTAGGGACAGGGGACGAATATCACCCTCTGGGGCCAACGTCCTGACTTTC	CASSSRDRGRISPSGANVLTF	TRBD1	.	TRBV27	TRBJ2-6
TGTGCCAGCAGCGGTAGCGGGGGGGCAAGCACAGATACGCAGTATTTT	CASSGSGGASTDTQYF	TRBD2	.	TRBV9	TRBJ2-3
TGCAGTGCTAGTGCAGGGGAGGGAAATCAGCCCCAGCATTTT	CSASAGEGNQPQHF	.	.	TRBV20-1	TRBJ1-5
TGTGCCAGCAGCTTGTATGAGGGTTACGAGCAGTACTTC	CASSLYEGYEQYF	.	.	TRBV5-4	TRBJ2-7
TGTGCCAGCAGTCTTCAGGGGGCGCGAGTTAATTCACCCCTCCACTTT	CASSLQGARVNSPLHF	TRBD1	.	TRBV2	TRBJ1-6
TGTGCCAGCAGCAAAGGCGGGGACTACACAGATACGCAGTATTTT	CASSKGGDYTDTQYF	.	once	TRBV21-1	TRBJ2-3
TGTGCCACCAGCAGAGAGTCAGTCGGAGGAGGGGACGGCTACACCTTC	CATSRESVGGGDGYTF	.	.	TRBV15	TRBJ1-2
TGTGCCAGCAGTTCCGCGGAGGGGTATGAAAAACTGTTTTTT	CASSSAEGYEKLFF	.	.	TRBV27	TRBJ1-4
TGTGCCAGCAGCCGCCCCACAGGGTACTCTGGAAACACCATATATTTT	CASSRPTGYSGNTIYF	.	.	TRBV7-6	TRBJ1-3
TGTGCCTGGAGTGGGGAAAGGACAGGGCGGAGAGAAGAGACCCAGTACTTC	CAWSGERTGRREETQYF	TRBD1	.	TRBV30	TRBJ2-5
TGTGCCAGAAGCTTACAGGGGGGAAACTATGGCTACACCTTC	CARSLQGGNYGYTF	TRBD1	.	TRBV5-3	TRBJ1-2
TGTGCCAGCAGCAGTGGGACAGGGGTTTACGCTTTCTTT	CASSSGTGVYAFF	.	.	TRBV21-1	TRBJ1-1
TGTGCCAGCAGTGAAGGGTCGGTCACCGGGGAGCTGTTTTTT	CASSEGSVTGELFF	.	.	TRBV2	TRBJ2-2
TGTGCCTGGAGTGGACAGGGGAGAGGCTACACCTTC	CAWSGQGRGYTF	TRBD1	.	TRBV30	TRBJ1-2
TGTGCCAGCAGTGGAAGCCAGGCTAATTCACCCCTCCACTTT	CASSGSQANSPLHF	.	.	TRBV2	TRBJ1-6
TGTGCAAGTCGCCCGGGGGGGCCAAGGCCCCGTTCTTTCTATGGCTACACCTTC	CASRPGGPRPRSFYGYTF	.	.	TRBV12-2	TRBJ1-2
TGTGCCAGCAGTTTATTCGGTGACACTGAAGCTTTCTTT	CASSLFGDTEAFF	.	.	TRBV12-3/TRBV12-4	TRBJ1-1
TGTGCCTGGAGTGTAGGCCCCCGGGACAGGGGGGTCTATGGCTACACCTTC	CAWSVGPRDRGVYGYTF	TRBD1	.	TRBV30	TRBJ1-2
TGTGCCAGCAGCCCGGGGACCTACAATGAGCAGTTCTTC	CASSPGTYNEQFF	.	.	TRBV7-2	TRBJ2-1
TGCGCCAGCACTAAGTTAAGTACTAGCACAGATACGCAGTATTTT	CASTKLSTSTDTQYF	.	.	TRBV5-1	TRBJ2-3
TGTGCCAGCACCCCATTAGCAGGGCCCTATGGCTACACCTTC	CASTPLAGPYGYTF	.	few	TRBV6-5	TRBJ1-2
TGTGCCAGCAGTCAACCAGGGGGCGATGAAAAACTGTTTTTT	CASSQPGGDEKLFF	TRBD1	.	TRBV2	TRBJ1-4
TGTGCCAGCAGCGGGGACAGGGCGGAAGATACGCAGTATTTT	CASSGDRAEDTQYF	TRBD1	.	TRBV25-1	TRBJ2-3
TGTGCCAGCAGCTTGGCCTCAGGGACAGGCTACGAGCAGTACTTC	CASSLASGTGYEQYF	TRBD1	.	TRBV5-4	TRBJ2-7
TGTGCCACCAGCAGAGCCGACAGCCGCTACGAGCAGTACTTC	CATSRADSRYEQYF	.	.	TRBV15	TRBJ2-7
TGCGCCAGCAGCTCCCCAGCGGATCAAGAGACCCAGTACTTC	CASSSPADQETQYF	.	.	TRBV5-1	TRBJ2-5
TGTGCCAGCAGCTTAGAGTCTTGGAGTAATGAAAAACTGTTTTTT	CASSLESWSNEKLFF	.	.	TRBV7-6	TRBJ1-4
TGTGCCAGCAGTCAGACAGGGTTCGAGCAGTACTTC	CASSQTGFEQYF	TRBD1	many	TRBV5-5	TRBJ2-7
TGTGCCAGCAGTCCCCGGACGTCAGGGGAGCAGTTCTTC	CASSPRTSGEQFF	.	once	TRBV27	TRBJ2-1
TGTGCCAGCAGCTCGTCAGGGGGACGCCAAGAGACCCAGTACTTC	CASSSSGGRQETQYF	TRBD1	.	TRBV7-2	TRBJ2-5
TGTGCCTGGAGACGCACAGGGGGCGCTGCTTTCTTT	CAWRRTGGAAFF	TRBD1	once	TRBV30	TRBJ1-1
TGTGCCAGCACCCTCTCAGGGCTCTACAATGAGCAGTTCTTC	CASTLSGLYNEQFF	.	.	TRBV6-5	TRBJ2-1
TGTGCCAGCTCTGATAGGGGGCGCGGGGACTATGGCTACACCTTC	CASSDRGRGDYGYTF	TRBD1	.	TRBV18	TRBJ1-2
TGTGCCAGCAGTTACGAGGACAATGTGGCTGAAGCTTTCTTT	CASSYEDNVAEAFF	.	.	TRBV6-5	TRBJ1-1
TGTGCCAGCAGCAAGTCGACTCTAACAGGGCAAACCTTC	CASSKSTLTGQTF	.	.	TRBV6-2/TRBV6-3	TRBJ1-2
TGCGCCACCCGGGACAGGTTTAATGAAAAACTGTTTTTT	CATRDRFNEKLFF	TRBD1	.	TRBV10-1	TRBJ1-4
TGCGCCAGCAGCTTATCCGGGACAGGGGATGGGGGTTTCTTT	CASSLSGTGDGGFF	TRBD1	.	TRBV5-1	TRBJ1-1
TGTGCCAGCAGCCCCCGGGGGGCGGCTGAGACCCAGTACTTC	CASSPRGAAETQYF	.	.	TRBV7-8	TRBJ2-5
TGCGCCAGCAGTGAAATGACGGGAGGGGGAAATTCACCCCTCCACTTT	CASSEMTGGGNSPLHF	.	.	TRBV5-1	TRBJ1-6
TGTGCCTGGAGTAAGGGGCGTCAGGAGAATGAAAAACTGTTTTTT	CAWSKGRQENEKLFF	.	.	TRBV30	TRBJ1-4
TGTGCCAGCAGCTTAGAGCGGGGGAGGGAAGAGACCCAGTACTTC	CASSLERGREETQYF	TRBD2	.	TRBV7-2	TRBJ2-5